Shown below are 9 T cell receptor beta chains from a single sample sequenced in a study of cytomegalovirus exposure and HLA in healthy donors. Both 60 Vbeta primers and 13 Jbeta primers went into the PCR. Measured with immunoSEQ multiplex PCR; TCRdb has only the in-frame clones, and not every one. Of 95,000 to 150,000 clones in the sample, 60% to 85% were seen once. The sequenced sample was PBMCs. The receptors originated from a woman in her thirties or forties in good health and CMV-seronegative.

This clone was detected only once. This rearrangement joins TRBV27 to TRBJ1-6, with D tentatively TRBD1 (5 bases). Trimming pared 6 bases from V and 8 bases from J, leaving 14 bases between. This CDR3 is 14 amino acids long. Germline CDR1 MNHEY, CDR2 SMNVEV (reference sequence). The CDR3 DNA sequence: TGTGCCAGCAGATCGTGGGGGGACCATTCACCCCTCCACTTT. The encoded protein is CASRSWGDHSPLHF.

The genes are TRBV29-1 and TRBJ2-5, with 9 bases aligning to TRBD2. Unmatched junction bases numbered 3, after V lost 5 bases and J lost 2 bases. CDR3 length: 13 residues. Germline assignment: CDR1 SQVTM and CDR2 ANQGSEA. The chain's CDR3 is CSVSGRLQETQYF. In nucleotides, the CDR3 is TGCAGCGTTAGCGGGAGGCTTCAAGAGACCCAGTACTTC.

This clone appeared a few times. The V call is TRBV7-9, the J call TRBJ2-6, with D perhaps matching TRBD1 (6 bases). The CDR3 length is 17 residues. Germline V CDR1 and CDR2: SEHNR, FQNEAQ (reference sequence). V shed 5 bases and J shed 3 bases, with 17 bases lying between them. The CDR3 bases are TGTGCCAGCAGCCCGCCGTCAACAGGGAGTGGGGCCAACGTCCTGACTTTC. It is translated as CASSPPSTGSGANVLTF.

The chain combines TRBV14 with TRBJ1-2, with D uncertain. Trimming removed 5 bases at V and 4 bases at J, with 11 bases between. This CDR3 contains 13 residues. The germline V gene has CDR1 SGHDN and CDR2 FVKESK. In DNA, the CDR3 is TGTGCCAGCAGCGAGGGAAGGACCTATGGCTACACCTTC. The encoded protein is CASSEGRTYGYTF.

The J gene is TRBJ1-1, the V gene TRBV7-2; unclear D gene. CDR3 length: 13 amino acids. Germline values: CDR1 SGHTA, CDR2 FQGNSA. Trimming removed 2 bases from V and 7 bases from J, with 11 bases in between. CDR3 DNA sequence: TGTGCCAGCAGCTTAACCCAGAAGTATGAAGCTTTCTTT. The encoded protein is CASSLTQKYEAFF.

The rearrangement uses TRBV2 and TRBJ1-2; D possibly corresponds to TRBD1 (6 bases). CDR1 and CDR2 (germline): SNHLY, FYNNEI. V lost 5 bases and J lost 4, with 17 bases in between. The CDR3 covers 15 residues. The CDR3 region has the DNA TGTGCCAGCAGTCAAACGCAGGGGAATTTCTATGGCTACACCTTC. Translated: CASSQTQGNFYGYTF.

This clone showed up just a few times. J is TRBJ2-7 and V is TRBV28; 7 positions agree with TRBD1. Unmatched junction bases numbered 3, after V lost 4 bases and J lost 6 bases. This CDR3 has 12 residues. Germline assignment: CDR1 MDHEN and CDR2 SYDVKM. CDR3 sequence reads: CASSSTGREQYF. In nucleotides, the CDR3 is TGTGCCAGCAGTTCGACAGGGCGCGAGCAGTACTTC. Drawing the rest from reference TRBV28 and TRBJ2-7, the complete variable domain is DVKVTQSSRYLVKRTGEKVFLECVQDMDHENMFWYRQDPGLGLRLIYFSYDVKMKEKGDIPEGYSVSREKKERFSLILESASTNQTSMYLCASSSTGREQYFGPGTRLTVT.

The CDR3 nucleotides are TGTGCCAGCAGCTGGAGGGCGGCTGGGGCCAACGTCCTGACTTTC. This encodes CASSWRAAGANVLTF. The genes are TRBV28 and TRBJ2-6; the D gene is possibly TRBD2 (6 bases). Trimming pared 6 bases from V and 2 bases from J, leaving 11 bases between. The germline CDR1 and CDR2 sequences are MDHEN and SYDVKM. The CDR3 contains 15 residues.

V and J are TRBV7-3 and TRBJ2-3; the match to TRBD2 covers 9 bases. The CDR3 extends over 16 amino acids. CDR1 is SGHTA and CDR2 is FQGTGA in the germline V gene. V shed 4 bases, J shed 4 bases, and the junction held 9 bases outside the gene matches. The CDR3 sequence: CASSSLAGVNPDTQYF. The CDR3 DNA follows: TGTGCCAGCAGCTCATTAGCGGGAGTGAACCCAGATACGCAGTATTTT.